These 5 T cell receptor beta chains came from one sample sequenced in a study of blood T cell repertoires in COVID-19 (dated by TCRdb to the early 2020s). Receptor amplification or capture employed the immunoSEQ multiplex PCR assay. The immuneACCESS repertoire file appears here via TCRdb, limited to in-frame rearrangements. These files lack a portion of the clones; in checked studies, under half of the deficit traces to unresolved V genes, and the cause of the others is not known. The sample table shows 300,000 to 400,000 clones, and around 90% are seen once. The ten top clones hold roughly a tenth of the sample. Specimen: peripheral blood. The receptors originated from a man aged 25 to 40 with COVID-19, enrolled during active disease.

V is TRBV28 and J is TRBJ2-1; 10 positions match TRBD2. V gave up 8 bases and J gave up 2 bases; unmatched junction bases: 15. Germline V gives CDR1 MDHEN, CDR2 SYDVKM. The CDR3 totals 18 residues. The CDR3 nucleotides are TGTGCCAGCTGTCCATTAGCGGGAGGAACGTCAACCTACAATGAGCAGTTCTTC. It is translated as CASCPLAGGTSTYNEQFF.

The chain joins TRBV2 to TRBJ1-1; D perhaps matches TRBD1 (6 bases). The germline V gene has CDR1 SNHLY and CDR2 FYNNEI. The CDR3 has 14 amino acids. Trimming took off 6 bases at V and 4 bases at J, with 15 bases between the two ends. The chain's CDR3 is CASRNRVGSTEAFF. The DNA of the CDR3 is TGTGCCAGCAGGAACAGGGTAGGAAGCACTGAAGCTTTCTTT.

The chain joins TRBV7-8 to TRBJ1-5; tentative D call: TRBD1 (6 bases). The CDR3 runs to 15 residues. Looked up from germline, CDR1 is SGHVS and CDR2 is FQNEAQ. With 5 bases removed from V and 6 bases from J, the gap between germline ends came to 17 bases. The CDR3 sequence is CASSTGARGIQPQHF. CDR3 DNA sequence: TGTGCCAGCAGCACCGGGGCCAGGGGAATTCAGCCCCAGCATTTT. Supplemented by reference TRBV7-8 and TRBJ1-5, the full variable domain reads GAGVSQSPRYKVAKRGQDVALRCDPISGHVSLFWYQQALGQGPEFLTYFQNEAQLDKSGLPSDRFFAERPEGSVSTLKIQRTQQEDSAVYLCASSTGARGIQPQHFGDGTRLSIL.

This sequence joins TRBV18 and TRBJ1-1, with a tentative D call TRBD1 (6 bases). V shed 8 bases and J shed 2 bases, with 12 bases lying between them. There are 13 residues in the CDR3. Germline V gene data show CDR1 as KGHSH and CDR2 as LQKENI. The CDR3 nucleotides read TGTGCCAGCACAGCGGACAGAAACACTGAAGCTTTCTTT. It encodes CASTADRNTEAFF.

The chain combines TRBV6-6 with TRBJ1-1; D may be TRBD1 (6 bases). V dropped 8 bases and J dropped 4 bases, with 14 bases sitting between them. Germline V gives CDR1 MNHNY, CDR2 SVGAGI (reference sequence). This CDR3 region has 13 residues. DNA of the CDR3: TGTGCCAGCCAGGCGGGGGGCGGCACTGAAGCTTTCTTT. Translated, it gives CASQAGGGTEAFF.